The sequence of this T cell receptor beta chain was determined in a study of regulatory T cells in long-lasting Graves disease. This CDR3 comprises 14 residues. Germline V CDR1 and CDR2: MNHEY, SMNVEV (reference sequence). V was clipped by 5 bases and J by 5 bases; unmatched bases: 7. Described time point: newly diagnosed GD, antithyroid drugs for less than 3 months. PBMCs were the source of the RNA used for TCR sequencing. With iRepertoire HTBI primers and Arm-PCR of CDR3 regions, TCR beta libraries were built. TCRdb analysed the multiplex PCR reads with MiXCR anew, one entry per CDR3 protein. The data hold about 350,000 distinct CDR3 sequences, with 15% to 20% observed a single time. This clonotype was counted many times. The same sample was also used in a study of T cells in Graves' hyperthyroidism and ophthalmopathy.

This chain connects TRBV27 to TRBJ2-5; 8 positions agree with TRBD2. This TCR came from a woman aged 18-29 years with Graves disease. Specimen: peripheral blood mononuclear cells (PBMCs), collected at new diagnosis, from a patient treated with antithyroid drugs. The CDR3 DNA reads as TGTGCCAGCAGTCCGCGGGGGGTAGGGGAGACCCAGTACTTC. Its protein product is CASSPRGVGETQYF.